The clone carrying this T cell receptor (beta chain) has more than one count but fewer than ten. Antigen specificity is unknown. This record comes from a study of TIL therapy for anti-PD-1-resistant metastatic lung cancer. Across the whole study: Most patients had lung adenocarcinoma. Notes on the study in general: Compared with baseline intratumoral T cells, expanded TIL cultures were more clonal and less diverse (around 5.7% vs 31%).

The libraries were made with immunoSEQ v3. Sequencing used immunoSEQ multiplex PCR; TCRdb keeps in-frame clones, though not all of them. The sample carries over 25,000 clones, just under 75% recorded once. Time point described: pre-treatment sample, taken before nivolumab and TIL therapy. The tumor samples were excised metastases, mostly pleural nodules or supraclavicular lymph nodes. Patients were adults with stage 4 NSCLC. This specimen consisted of tumor tissue, obtained at baseline. The sequence was collected from a person aged 25-85 years with non-small cell lung cancer.

CDR3 residues: CASSPRDVGPGNTIYF. The CDR3 DNA sequence: TGTGCCAGCAGCCCCCGGGACGTAGGGCCTGGAAACACCATATATTTT. The chain carries TRBV7-9 and TRBJ1-3; weak D call: TRBD1 (5 bases). Germline V gene sequence: CDR1 SEHNR, CDR2 FQNEAQ (reference sequence). Trimming took off 5 bases at V and 2 bases at J, with 16 bases between the two ends. The CDR3 is 16 amino acids.